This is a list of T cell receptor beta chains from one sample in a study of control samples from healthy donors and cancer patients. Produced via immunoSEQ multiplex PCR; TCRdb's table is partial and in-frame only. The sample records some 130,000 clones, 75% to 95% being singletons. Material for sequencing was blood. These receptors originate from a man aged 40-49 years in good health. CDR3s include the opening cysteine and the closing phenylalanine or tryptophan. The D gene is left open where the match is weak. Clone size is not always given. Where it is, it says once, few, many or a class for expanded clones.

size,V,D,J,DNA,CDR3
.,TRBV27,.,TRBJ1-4,TGTGCCAGCAGTTTCTACGGGACCCGGGGTGAAAAACTGTTTTTT,CASSFYGTRGEKLFF
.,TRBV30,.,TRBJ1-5,TGTGCCTGGAGTGTAAGGGGGAATCGCGGCAATCAGCCCCAGCATTTT,CAWSVRGNRGNQPQHF
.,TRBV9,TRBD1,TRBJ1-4,TGTGCCAGCAGCCCGGGACAGGGGTTGGAAAAACTGTTTTTT,CASSPGQGLEKLFF
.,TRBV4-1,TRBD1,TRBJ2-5,TGCGCCAGCAGCCAAGGTGACAGGGTCCAAGAGACCCAGTACTTC,CASSQGDRVQETQYF
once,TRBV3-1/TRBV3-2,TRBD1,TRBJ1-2,TGTGCCAGCAGCCAAGATTACAGGGGACCGAACTATGGCTACACCTTC,CASSQDYRGPNYGYTF
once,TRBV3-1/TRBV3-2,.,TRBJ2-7,TGTGCCAGCAGCCAAGATCGGGGCTCCTACGAGCAGTACTTC,CASSQDRGSYEQYF
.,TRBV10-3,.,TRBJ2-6,TGTGCCATCAGTGAACCCGCGGGGTCTGGGGCCAACGTCCTGACTTTC,CAISEPAGSGANVLTF
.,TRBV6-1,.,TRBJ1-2,TGTGCCAGCAGTGAGCCATTTACAGGGTATGGCTACACCTTC,CASSEPFTGYGYTF
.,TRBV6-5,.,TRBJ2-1,TGTGCCAGCAGTTACTCATCAGGGTCGAGCTACAATGAGCAGTTCTTC,CASSYSSGSSYNEQFF
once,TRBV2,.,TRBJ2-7,TGTGCCTCGGAACTCGAAAGCGGCCCCTACGAGCAGTACTTC,CASELESGPYEQYF
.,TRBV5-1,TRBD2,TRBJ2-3,TGCGCCAGCAGCTTGAAGACTAGCGAACCTAGCACAGATACGCAGTATTTT,CASSLKTSEPSTDTQYF
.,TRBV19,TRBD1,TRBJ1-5,TGTGCCAGTAGTATTTGGAGGGGGCAGGGCAATCAGCCCCAGCATTTT,CASSIWRGQGNQPQHF
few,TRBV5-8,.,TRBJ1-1,TGTGCCAGCAGCCCACCCGGGTTAGCGGGGATTGCGAACACTGAAGCTTTCTTT,CASSPPGLAGIANTEAFF
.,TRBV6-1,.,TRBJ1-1,TGTGCCGGCAGTGAGGGGACGAACACTGAAGCTTTCTTT,CAGSEGTNTEAFF
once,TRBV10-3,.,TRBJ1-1,TGTGCCATCAGTGCTCACGATGGAACTGAAGCTTTCTTT,CAISAHDGTEAFF
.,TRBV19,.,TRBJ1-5,TGTGCCAGTAGTACAAGGCCTGACTTTCAGCCCCAGCATTTT,CASSTRPDFQPQHF
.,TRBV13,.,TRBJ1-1,TGTGCCAGCAGCCATTGGCGGGGCGTCACTGAAGCTTTCTTT,CASSHWRGVTEAFF
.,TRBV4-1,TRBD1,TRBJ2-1,TGCGCCAGCAGCCAGGTGAGAGGGGGCGCGGGCTCCTACAATGAGCAGTTCTTC,CASSQVRGGAGSYNEQFF
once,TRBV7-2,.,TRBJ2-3,TGTGCCAGCAGCTTAAGAGCGGGCACAGATACGCAGTATTTT,CASSLRAGTDTQYF
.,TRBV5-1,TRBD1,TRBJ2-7,TGCGCCAGCAGCCCCCAGGGACAGGGAACCTACGAGCAGTACTTC,CASSPQGQGTYEQYF
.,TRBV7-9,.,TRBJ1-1,TGTGCCAGCAGCCAGGTACAGGGAGGTGAAGCTTTCTTT,CASSQVQGGEAFF
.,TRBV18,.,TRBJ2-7,TGTGCCAGCTCACCCACAGGAAACGAGCAGTACTTC,CASSPTGNEQYF
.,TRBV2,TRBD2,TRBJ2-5,TGTGCCAGCAGTGGCGGGGGGCCGGTGACCCAGTACTTC,CASSGGGPVTQYF
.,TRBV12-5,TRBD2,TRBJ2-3,TGTGCTAGTGCTCGCGGGGGGGGAGCCTTCACAGATACGCAGTATTTT,CASARGGGAFTDTQYF
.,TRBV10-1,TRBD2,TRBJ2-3,TGCGCCAGCAGTGAGAGCGGGGGGAGCACAGATACGCAGTATTTT,CASSESGGSTDTQYF
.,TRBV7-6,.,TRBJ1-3,TGTGCCAGCTCCTTGTCACAGGGCGGAAACACCATATATTTT,CASSLSQGGNTIYF
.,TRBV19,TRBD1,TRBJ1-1,TGTGCCAGTAGTATACAGGGGGCGGACACTGAAGCTTTCTTT,CASSIQGADTEAFF
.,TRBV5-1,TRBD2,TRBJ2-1,TGCGCCAGCAGCTATAGCGGGGGGCATTGGAATGAGCAGTTCTTC,CASSYSGGHWNEQFF
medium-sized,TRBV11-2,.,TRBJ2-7,TGTGCCAGCAGCCAGGGAACCTACGAGCAGTACTTC,CASSQGTYEQYF
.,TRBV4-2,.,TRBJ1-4,TGTGCCAGCAGCCAAGATGGTGGCAGGGTTGATGAAAAACTGTTTTTT,CASSQDGGRVDEKLFF
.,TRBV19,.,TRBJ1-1,TGTGCCAGTAGTATAGGAAACAACGCGAACACTGAAGCTTTCTTT,CASSIGNNANTEAFF
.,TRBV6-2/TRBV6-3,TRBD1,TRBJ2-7,TGTGCCAGCAGTTACGCCCCGGGACAGCCTAGGTACGAGCAGTACTTC,CASSYAPGQPRYEQYF
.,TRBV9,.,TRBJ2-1,TGTGCCAGCAGCGCCGCTTGGGATGAGCAGTTCTTC,CASSAAWDEQFF
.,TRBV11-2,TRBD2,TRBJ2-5,TGTGCCAGCAGCTCCGGACTAGAAGTGGGGACCCAGTACTTC,CASSSGLEVGTQYF
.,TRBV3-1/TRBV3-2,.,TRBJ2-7,TGTGCCAGCAGCCAAAGAGGAACCTACGAGCAGTACTTC,CASSQRGTYEQYF
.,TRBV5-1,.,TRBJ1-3,TGCGCCAGCAGCTTGGGCGGTCAGCTTGGAAACACCATATATTTT,CASSLGGQLGNTIYF